A single sample is the source of the 25 T cell receptor beta chains below, sequenced in a study of blood T cells in healthy people across ages. It was with a sample-barcoded 5' primer and a J-beta primer mix that a second PCR of roughly 7 to 12 cycles was run. TCRdb itself ran the 5' RACE reads through MiXCR, one entry per CDR3 protein. Of about 640,000 distinct CDR3 sequences listed, around 31% are singletons. What was sequenced was blood. The receptors originated from a woman of 80 years or more in good health.

In DNA, the CDR3 is TGTGCCAGCAGTGCCAGGGGCGACACTGAAGCTTTCTTT. Its protein is CASSARGDTEAFF. The chain uses TRBV12-3 or TRBV12-4 and TRBJ1-1, with a possible D match to TRBD1 (6 bases). The CDR3 is made up of 13 amino acids. V was trimmed by 5 bases and J by 3 bases, leaving 10 bases between them.

This clonotype was seen at least ten times. This sequence joins TRBV11-2 and TRBJ2-5, with TRBD2 identical over 7 bases. CDR1 SGHAT and CDR2 FQNNGV come from the germline V gene. V shed 3 bases, J shed 7 bases, and the junction held 11 bases outside the gene matches. This CDR3 contains 15 residues. CDR3 in DNA: TGTGCCAGCAGCTTCTCGGGGGGTGGGGAAGGGACCCAGTACTTC. Amino acid sequence: CASSFSGGGEGTQYF.

This clonotype has ten or more counts. This chain uses TRBV30 with TRBJ2-7, with D unclear. V lost 2 bases and J lost 2, with 7 bases in between. There are 12 residues in the CDR3. CDR1 and CDR2 (germline): GTSNPN, SVGIG (reference sequence). The CDR3 loop is CAWSLTAYEQYF. For the CDR3, the DNA is TGTGCCTGGAGTCTGACGGCCTACGAGCAGTACTTC.

The chain joins TRBV7-2 to TRBJ2-5; D is undetermined. With 10 bases removed from V and 1 base from J, the gap between germline ends came to 7 bases. This CDR3 comprises 11 residues. Germline V gives CDR1 SGHTA, CDR2 FQGNSA. The chain's CDR3 is CAINGQETQYF. CDR3 nucleotide sequence: TGTGCCATCAACGGCCAAGAGACCCAGTACTTC.

This clonotype has ten or more counts. The CDR3 loop reads CAISGGALEPEAFF. For the CDR3, the DNA is TGTGCCATCAGTGGAGGCGCGCTGGAACCAGAAGCTTTCTTT. The V call is TRBV10-3, the J call TRBJ1-1, with D hard to call. Trimming shortened V by 4 bases and J by 8 bases, and 17 bases separated the two germline ends. The CDR3 is 14 amino acids. Looked up from germline, CDR1 is ENHRY and CDR2 is SYGVKD.

This clonotype occurred many times. The chain is built from TRBV19 and TRBJ2-3; 7 bases fit TRBD2. Germline V gene lookup returns CDR1 LNHDA and CDR2 SQIVND (reference sequence). J was trimmed by 0 bases and V by 9 bases; bases with no gene match: 3. There are 13 residues in the CDR3. CDR3 loop: CASGGTSTDTQYF. The CDR3 DNA follows: TGTGCCAGCGGGGGGACGAGCACAGATACGCAGTATTTT.

This clonotype appeared many times. The V gene is TRBV6-6, the J gene TRBJ1-4, with unresolved D. The V end lost 2 bases, the J end lost 5 bases, and 15 bases lay between the germline ends. The CDR3 covers 16 residues. The germline gives CDR1 MNHNY, CDR2 SVGAGI (reference sequence). The CDR3 loop is CASSYKVGGRNEKLFF. The CDR3 DNA is TGTGCCAGCAGTTACAAGGTCGGAGGAAGGAATGAAAAACTGTTTTTT.

This chain joins TRBV2 and TRBJ1-1, with TRBD1 matching 8 bases. Germline assignment: CDR1 SNHLY and CDR2 FYNNEI. The CDR3 consists of 11 residues. J gave up 8 bases and V 6 bases, and 2 bases lay outside the gene matches. DNA of the CDR3: TGTGCCAGCAGCTGGGACAGGGAAGCTTTCTTT. This encodes CASSWDREAFF.

This clonotype has a handful of counts. This sequence joins TRBV28 and TRBJ2-3, with 9 bases identical to TRBD1. Germline V gene lookup returns CDR1 MDHEN and CDR2 SYDVKM. With V trimmed by 5 bases and J by 5 bases, 14 bases remained unmatched. This CDR3 spans 17 amino acids. The CDR3 bases are TGTGCCAGCAGTCGCTATTGGAACAGGGGGCAGCAAGATACGCAGTATTTT. It specifies CASSRYWNRGQQDTQYF.

This clonotype was picked up many times. This chain connects TRBV5-4 to TRBJ2-3, with 8 positions matching TRBD1. This CDR3 spans 15 amino acids. The germline V gene encodes CDR1 SGHNT and CDR2 YYREEE (reference sequence). After removal of 2 bases from V and 6 bases from J, the junction contained 8 bases not matched to a gene. CDR3 amino acids: CASSFGQGPHDTQYF. The CDR3 DNA follows: TGTGCCAGCAGCTTTGGACAGGGCCCTCACGATACGCAGTATTTT.

This clonotype appeared a few times. The chain employs TRBV7-9 and TRBJ1-2; 8 nucleotides agree with TRBD1. Germline V CDR1 and CDR2: SEHNR, FQNEAQ (reference sequence). V was pared by 3 bases and J by 4 bases, with 4 bases of the junction left unmatched. This CDR3 is 14 amino acids long. In DNA, the CDR3 is TGTGCCAGCAGCTTGGACAGGGTTATCTATGGCTACACCTTC. Protein product: CASSLDRVIYGYTF.

In its sample, this clonotype was seen many times. This sequence joins TRBV4-3 and TRBJ2-1; D ambiguous. CDR1 and CDR2 from the germline V gene are LGHNA and YSLEER. The CDR3 is 14 residues long. V lost 0 bases, J lost 9 bases, and 12 bases lay in between. The CDR3 is CASSQDQGYAEQFF. In nucleotides, the CDR3 is TGCGCCAGCAGCCAAGATCAAGGTTACGCTGAGCAGTTCTTC.

Only a few counts were recorded for this clonotype. J is TRBJ2-5 and V is TRBV29-1, with a possible D match to TRBD1 (6 bases). The DNA end lines up better with TRBJ2-7; the J call may be wrong. Germline CDR1 is SQVTM and CDR2 is ANQGSEA. The CDR3 contains 13 residues. The CDR3 DNA follows: TGCAGCGTTGTCCAGGGCAGGGGCCACGAGCAGTACTTC. Translating gives CSVVQGRGHEQYF.

Comments on this clonotype: Being one base from a much bigger clone, this may be a read error. V usage is TRBV24-1 and J usage is TRBJ2-5, with D tentatively TRBD2 (5 bases). Germline CDR1 and CDR2: KGHDR and SFDVKD. The CDR3 sequence is 15 residues long. The CDR3 DNA is TGTGCCGCCAGTGAGGGTGGGTCTGGGAGAGAGACCCAGTACTTC. Protein sequence: CAASEGGSGRETQYF.

This clonotype has a count of ten or more. The V and J genes are TRBV7-2 and TRBJ1-6; D remains ambiguous. The CDR3 loop spans 13 amino acids. Trimming stripped 4 bases from V and 6 bases from J, with 7 bases between. CDR1 SGHTA and CDR2 FQGNSA come from the germline V gene. CDR3 protein: CASSSGVNSPLHF. DNA of the CDR3: TGTGCCAGCAGCTCGGGAGTTAATTCACCCCTCCACTTT.

In its sample, this clonotype was seen once. This chain joins TRBV5-1 and TRBJ2-4; 10 positions match TRBD2. V lost 4 bases to trimming and J lost 10 bases; unmatched junction nucleotides: 5. The CDR3 is made up of 13 amino acids. CDR1 is SGHRS and CDR2 is YFSETQ in the germline V gene. CDR3 in DNA: TGCGCCAGCAGCAGACTAGCGGGCCGTATTCAGTACTTC. The encoded protein is CASSRLAGRIQYF.

Regarding this clonotype: A read error may be the cause here, since a much bigger clone is one base away. Given the absence of the conserved phenylalanine or tryptophan at the CDR3 end, a read error is likely. The chain is built from TRBV4-2 and TRBJ1-5; D might be TRBD1 (6 bases). The CDR3 spans 14 residues. Germline lookup yields CDR1 LGHNA and CDR2 YNFKEQ. V lost 8 bases to trimming and J lost 7 bases, with 18 bases between them. The CDR3 DNA reads as TGTGCCAGCGCTCTCGCCACAGGGCGACAGCCCCAGCATTGT. This encodes CASALATGRQPQHC.

This clonotype was detected only a few times. A read error may produce the germline difference seen at one junction end. V gene TRBV12-3 or TRBV12-4 combines with J gene TRBJ1-6; no firm D call. This CDR3 spans 14 amino acids. Here the CDR3 reads CASSLATGRSPPHF. CDR3 DNA: TGTGCCAGCAGTCTCGCCACGGGGAGGTCACCCCCCCACTTT.

This clonotype was found many times. The chain recombines TRBV5-1 with TRBJ2-6, with no clear D. This CDR3 has 14 amino acids. V was clipped by 4 bases and J by 0 bases, with 5 bases between them. In germline, CDR1 is SGHRS, CDR2 YFSETQ. In nucleotides, the CDR3 is TGCGCCAGCAGCCCCGGCTCTGGGGCCAACGTCCTGACTTTC. It yields the protein CASSPGSGANVLTF.

In its sample, this clonotype was seen many times. The chain has TRBV7-3 and TRBJ2-3; D ambiguous. The CDR3 is 13 amino acids. Germline values: CDR1 SGHTA, CDR2 FQGTGA. Trimming left V 6 bases short and J 4 bases short, with 11 bases between. CDR3 protein: CASSPSGADTQYF. As DNA, the CDR3 is TGTGCCAGCAGTCCATCGGGCGCAGATACGCAGTATTTT.

This clonotype has ten or more counts. The chain is built from TRBV12-3 or TRBV12-4 and TRBJ2-7, with TRBD2 matching over 7 bases. The CDR3 is 15 amino acids. The V and J ends lost 7 bases and 4 bases, in that order; junction bases with no gene match: 13. The CDR3 loop reads CASTADAGGGYEQYF. The DNA of the CDR3 is TGTGCCAGCACCGCCGACGCTGGCGGGGGATACGAGCAGTACTTC.

This clonotype was counted at least ten times. This chain joins TRBV10-3 and TRBJ2-5; a weak D match, TRBD1 (6 bases). Trimming left V 6 bases short and J 1 base short, with 12 bases between. The CDR3 has 14 amino acids. CDR1 and CDR2 from the germline V gene are ENHRY and SYGVKD. The CDR3 DNA reads TGTGCCATCAGCGCGACAGGAATCCAAGAGACCCAGTACTTC. Translation gives CAISATGIQETQYF.

The sample holds a few counts of this clonotype. The V and J genes are TRBV4-2 and TRBJ1-1, with a tentative D call TRBD1 (5 bases). This CDR3 spans 14 amino acids. The germline gives CDR1 LGHNA, CDR2 YNFKEQ. Trimming pared 2 bases from V and 6 bases from J, leaving 13 bases between. The CDR3 sequence: CASSQLGVGAEAFF. In nucleotides, the CDR3 is TGTGCCAGCAGCCAACTCGGGGTGGGGGCTGAAGCTTTCTTT.

At least ten counts were recorded for this clonotype. The chain joins TRBV28 to TRBJ2-7; D uncertain. In germline, CDR1 is MDHEN, CDR2 SYDVKM. Deletions cut 5 bases from V and 1 base from J, with 15 bases between. This CDR3 is 15 amino acids long. The CDR3 sequence is CASSGSNSLSYEQYF. CDR3 DNA sequence: TGTGCCAGCAGTGGTTCCAACTCCCTATCCTACGAGCAGTACTTC.

This clonotype was counted between two and nine times. CDR3 in DNA: TGCGCCAGCCGGGGGAGGGGGGTGACTGAAGCTTTCTTT. Its protein is CASRGRGVTEAFF. The genes are TRBV4-1 and TRBJ1-1; possibly TRBD1 for D (6 bases). The germline V and J ends were trimmed by 8 bases and 5 bases, with 15 bases remaining between them. This CDR3 spans 13 amino acids. Germline CDR1 and CDR2: MGHRA and YSYEKL.